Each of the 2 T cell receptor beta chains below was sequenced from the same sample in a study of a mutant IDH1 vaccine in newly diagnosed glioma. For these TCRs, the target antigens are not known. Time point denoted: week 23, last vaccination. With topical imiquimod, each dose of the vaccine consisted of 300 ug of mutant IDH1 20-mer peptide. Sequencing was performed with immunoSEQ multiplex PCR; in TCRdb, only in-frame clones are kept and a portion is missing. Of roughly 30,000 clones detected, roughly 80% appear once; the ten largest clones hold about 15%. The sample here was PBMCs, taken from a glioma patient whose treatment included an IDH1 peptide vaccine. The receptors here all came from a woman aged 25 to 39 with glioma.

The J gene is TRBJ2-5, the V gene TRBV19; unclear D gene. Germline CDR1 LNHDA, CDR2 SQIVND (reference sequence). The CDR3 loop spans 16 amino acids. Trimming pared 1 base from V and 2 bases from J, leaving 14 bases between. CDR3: CASSIAPGLGQETQYF. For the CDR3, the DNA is TGTGCCAGTAGTATAGCTCCCGGCCTGGGGCAAGAGACCCAGTACTTC.

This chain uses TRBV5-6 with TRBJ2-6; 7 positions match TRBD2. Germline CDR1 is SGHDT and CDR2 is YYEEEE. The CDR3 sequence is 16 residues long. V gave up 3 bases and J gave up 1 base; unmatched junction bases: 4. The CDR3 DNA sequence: TGTGCCAGCAGCTCCTGGGGGGGGTCTGGGGCCAACGTCCTGACTTTC. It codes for CASSSWGGSGANVLTF.